This T cell receptor (beta chain) came from a study of cytomegalovirus exposure and HLA in healthy donors. Germline V CDR1 and CDR2: MDHEN, SYDVKM. V gave up 6 bases and J gave up 8 bases; unmatched junction bases: 10. The CDR3 has 13 amino acids. A multiplex PCR was run with 60 Vbeta primers and 13 Jbeta primers. TCRdb's copy holds only in-frame clones and misses some; the assay was immunoSEQ multiplex PCR. The listing records around 52,000 clones. The V call is TRBV28, the J call TRBJ2-7, with TRBD1 matching over 7 bases. This TCR came from a man aged 40-49 years in good health and CMV-seropositive. Sequenced: PBMCs. The CDR3 bases are TGTGCCAGCAGAGGACAGGAGGACAGACAGCAGTACTTC. As protein: CASRGQEDRQQYF.